Below, one T cell receptor beta chain is given with its context. TCRdb keeps only in-frame clones here, not all; method: immunoSEQ multiplex PCR. The repertoire includes some 70,000 clones, around 89% of them detected once, and approximately 4.4% sits in the top ten. This sample was included in a study of technical replicates of blood from a few donors. Trimming took off 1 base at V and 8 bases at J, with 14 bases between the two ends. CDR3 length: 15 amino acids. CDR1 is MGHRA, CDR2 YSYEKL, per germline. The rearrangement uses TRBV4-1 and TRBJ1-4, with D possibly matching TRBD1 (6 bases). The receptor was derived from a human donor in good health. Some clones in this sample may be carry-over from other donors' samples. Sequences were obtained from PBMCs. CDR3 bases: TGCGCCAGCAGCCAAGTGGCAGGGGTAGGAGAAAAACTGTTTTTT. Amino acid sequence: CASSQVAGVGEKLFF.